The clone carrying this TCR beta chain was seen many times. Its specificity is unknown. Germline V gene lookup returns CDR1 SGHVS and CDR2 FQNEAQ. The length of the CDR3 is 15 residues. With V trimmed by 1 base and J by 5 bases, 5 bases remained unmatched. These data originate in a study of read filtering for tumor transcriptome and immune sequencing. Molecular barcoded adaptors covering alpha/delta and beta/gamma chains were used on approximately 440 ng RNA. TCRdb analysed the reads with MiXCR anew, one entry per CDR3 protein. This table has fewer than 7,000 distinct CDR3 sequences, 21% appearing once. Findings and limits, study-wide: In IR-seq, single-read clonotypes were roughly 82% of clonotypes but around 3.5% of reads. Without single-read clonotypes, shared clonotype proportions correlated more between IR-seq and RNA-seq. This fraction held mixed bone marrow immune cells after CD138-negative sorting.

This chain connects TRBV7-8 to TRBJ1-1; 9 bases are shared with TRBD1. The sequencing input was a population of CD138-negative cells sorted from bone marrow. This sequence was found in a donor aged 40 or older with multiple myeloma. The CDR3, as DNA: TGTGCCAGCAGCTTAGGTCACAGGGGGCAGACTGAAGCTTTCTTT. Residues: CASSLGHRGQTEAFF.